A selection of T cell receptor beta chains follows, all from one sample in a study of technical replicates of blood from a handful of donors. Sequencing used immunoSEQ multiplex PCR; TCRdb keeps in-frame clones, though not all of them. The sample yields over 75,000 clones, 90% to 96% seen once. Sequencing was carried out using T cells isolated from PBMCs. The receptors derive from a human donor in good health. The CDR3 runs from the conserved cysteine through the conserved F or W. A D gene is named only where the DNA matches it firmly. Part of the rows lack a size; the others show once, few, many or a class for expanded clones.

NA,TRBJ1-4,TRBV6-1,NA,CASSERADFENEKLFF,TGTGCCAGCAGTGAGAGGGCCGACTTTGAGAATGAAAAACTGTTTTTT
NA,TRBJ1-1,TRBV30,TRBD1,CAWSLTGFKAFF,TGTGCCTGGAGCCTGACAGGGTTTAAGGCTTTCTTT
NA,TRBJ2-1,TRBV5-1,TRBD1,CASSYTGDVSDEQFF,TGCGCCAGCAGCTATACAGGGGATGTGTCGGATGAGCAGTTCTTC
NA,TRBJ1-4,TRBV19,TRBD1,CASSILQGAVNEKLFF,TGTGCCAGTAGTATACTTCAGGGGGCGGTTAATGAAAAACTGTTTTTT
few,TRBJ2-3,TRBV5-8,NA,CASRAGTGTLDTQYF,TGTGCCAGCAGGGCCGGGACCGGGACACTGGATACGCAGTATTTT
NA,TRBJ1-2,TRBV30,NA,CAWSVSGGYTF,TGTGCCTGGAGTGTGTCAGGTGGCTACACCTTC
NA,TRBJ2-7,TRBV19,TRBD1,CASSIRQGNHEQYF,TGTGCCAGTAGTATCCGACAGGGGAACCACGAGCAGTACTTC
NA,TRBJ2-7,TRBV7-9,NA,CASSLARGDTYEQYF,TGTGCCAGCAGCTTAGCCCGGGGTGATACCTACGAGCAGTACTTC
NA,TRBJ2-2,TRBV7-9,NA,CASSTERTRFPNTGELFF,TGTGCCAGCAGCACAGAGCGAACTAGATTTCCCAACACCGGGGAGCTGTTTTTT
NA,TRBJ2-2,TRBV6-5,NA,CASSPRVSWGELFF,TGTGCCAGCAGCCCCAGGGTATCCTGGGGGGAGCTGTTTTTT
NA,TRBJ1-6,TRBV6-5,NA,CASSPWGGLNSPLHF,TGTGCCAGCAGTCCCTGGGGGGGGCTTAATTCACCCCTCCACTTT
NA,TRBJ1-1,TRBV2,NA,CASRVMGGLDSEAFF,TGTGCCAGCAGAGTTATGGGGGGGCTAGATTCTGAAGCTTTCTTT
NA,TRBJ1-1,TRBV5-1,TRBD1,CASSNRDRVEGGNTEAFF,TGCGCCAGCAGCAACCGGGACAGGGTCGAAGGGGGAAACACTGAAGCTTTCTTT
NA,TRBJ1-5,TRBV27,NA,CASSLGAGGAGNQPQHF,TGTGCCAGCAGTTTAGGGGCGGGAGGGGCGGGTAATCAGCCCCAGCATTTT
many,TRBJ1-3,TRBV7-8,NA,CASSFQGFPSSGNTIYF,TGTGCCAGCAGCTTCCAGGGGTTCCCTTCTTCTGGAAACACCATATATTTT
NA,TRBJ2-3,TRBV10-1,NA,CASSESSGSSTDTQYF,TGCGCCAGCAGTGAGTCCTCAGGGTCAAGCACAGATACGCAGTATTTT
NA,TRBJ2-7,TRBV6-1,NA,CASSLRDSTYEQYF,TGTGCCAGCAGTCTTCGGGACTCGACATACGAGCAGTACTTC
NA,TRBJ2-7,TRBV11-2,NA,CASSLSPSGSYEQYF,TGTGCCAGCAGCTTAAGCCCGTCCGGCTCCTACGAGCAGTACTTC
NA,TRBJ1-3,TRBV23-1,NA,CASSHGVASGNTIYF,TGCGCCAGCAGTCATGGAGTCGCCTCTGGAAACACCATATATTTT
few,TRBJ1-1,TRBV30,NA,CAWSVDSNTEAFF,TGTGCCTGGAGTGTGGACTCGAACACTGAAGCTTTCTTT
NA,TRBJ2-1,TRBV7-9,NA,CAILVLTDNEQFF,TGTGCCATACTAGTCCTTACCGACAATGAGCAGTTCTTC
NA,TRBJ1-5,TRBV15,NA,CATSRGDGGRNQPQHF,TGTGCCACCAGCAGAGGCGACGGAGGGAGGAATCAGCCCCAGCATTTT
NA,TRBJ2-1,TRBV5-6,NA,CASSPWSALNEQFF,TGTGCCAGCAGCCCCTGGAGCGCGTTAAATGAGCAGTTCTTC
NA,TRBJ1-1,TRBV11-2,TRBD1,CASSQQGLNTEAFF,TGTGCCAGCAGCCAACAGGGGTTGAACACTGAAGCTTTCTTT